Shown below are 5 T cell receptor beta chains from a single sample sequenced in a study of T-cell reconstitution after alpha-beta-depleted transplantation in children. Using unique molecular identifiers, the investigators prepared the TCRbeta library. TCRdb called the PCR reads again in MiXCR, with one record for every CDR3 protein. The sample consists of under 850,000 distinct CDR3 sequences, around 13% of them appearing once. The specimen was PBMCs, collected before TCRalphabeta/CD19-depleted stem cell transplant. Every receptor here comes from a girl aged 2 to 10 with congenital amegakaryocytic thrombocytopenia, due to receive a stem cell transplant.

This clonotype turned up a few times. V gene TRBV10-3 combines with J gene TRBJ2-4; D perhaps matches TRBD2 (6 bases). CDR3 length: 11 amino acids. V shed 10 bases and J shed 5 bases, with 9 bases lying between them. Germline CDR1 ENHRY, CDR2 SYGVKD. The CDR3 here is CASGAENIQYF. The CDR3 DNA reads TGTGCCAGCGGGGCAGAAAACATTCAGTACTTC.

This clonotype was observed many times. The chain uses TRBV24-1 and TRBJ2-1; tentatively, D is TRBD2 (5 bases). Trimming shortened V by 6 bases and J by 8 bases, and 16 bases separated the two germline ends. CDR1 and CDR2 from the germline V gene are KGHDR and SFDVKD. The CDR3 totals 14 residues. The CDR3 is CATSRTGLGDEQFF. The CDR3 nucleotides read TGTGCCACCAGTCGGACGGGGTTAGGCGATGAGCAGTTCTTC.

The chain joins TRBV5-1 to TRBJ2-2, with TRBD2 matching 7 bases. This CDR3 comprises 16 residues. V gave up 4 bases and J gave up 1 base; unmatched junction bases: 7. Germline V CDR1 and CDR2: SGHRS, YFSETQ. The chain's CDR3 is CASSPVWEGNTGELFF. The CDR3 DNA is TGCGCCAGCAGCCCCGTGTGGGAGGGGAACACCGGGGAGCTGTTTTTT.

The sample holds a few counts of this clonotype. This chain joins TRBV11-1 and TRBJ2-3; a weak D match, TRBD2 (6 bases). V was shortened by 4 bases and J by 2 bases, with 22 bases between the two germline ends. CDR3 length: 18 amino acids. Germline CDR1 is SGHAT and CDR2 is FQDESV (reference sequence). This CDR3 reads CASSSVAGTGRNTDTQYF. As DNA, the CDR3 is TGTGCCAGCAGCTCAGTTGCGGGAACGGGAAGAAACACAGATACGCAGTATTTT.

V gene TRBV7-7 combines with J gene TRBJ2-5, with 13 positions matching TRBD2. The CDR3 sequence is 15 residues long. Per the germline V gene, CDR1 is SSHAT and CDR2 is FNYEAQ (reference sequence). The J segment lost 5 bases and the V segment lost 4 bases, leaving 4 bases of the junction unmatched. The CDR3 coding sequence is TGTGCCAGCAGCTGGGGACTAGCGGGATTCGAGACCCAGTACTTC. Amino acid sequence: CASSWGLAGFETQYF.